The 15 T cell receptor beta chains reported below all come from one sample, sequenced in a study of cytomegalovirus exposure and HLA in healthy donors. Researchers ran the PCR with 60 Vbeta and 13 Jbeta primers. TCRdb's table, derived via immunoSEQ multiplex PCR, lists solely in-frame clones and lacks some. The data contain 35,000 to 55,000 clones, about 60% of them singletons. Sequencing was done on a sample of PBMCs. Source of these receptors: a human donor in good health.

The V call is TRBV4-1, the J call TRBJ2-7, with 9 bases lining up with TRBD1. Trimming at V came to 1 base and at J to 5 bases, leaving 6 bases not matched to a gene. Germline V gives CDR1 MGHRA, CDR2 YSYEKL. This CDR3 comprises 15 residues. CDR3 sequence (DNA): TGCGCCAGCAGCCAAGTAGGGACAGGGACCCACGAGCAGTACTTC. Translating it yields CASSQVGTGTHEQYF.

This clone has more than one count but fewer than ten. V gene TRBV30 combines with J gene TRBJ2-5; 9 bases line up with TRBD1. The junction had 11 bases not matched to a gene; V was cut back by 1 base and J by 5 bases. CDR1 is GTSNPN, CDR2 SVGIG, per germline (reference sequence). This CDR3 comprises 16 residues. This CDR3 is CAWSGPGTGRFETQYF. CDR3 bases: TGTGCCTGGAGTGGACCCGGGACAGGGAGATTCGAGACCCAGTACTTC.

This clone was observed a handful of times. The V gene is TRBV10-3, the J gene TRBJ2-5, with D perhaps TRBD1 (6 bases). V lost 10 bases and J lost 5, with 14 bases in between. The length of the CDR3 is 12 residues. Germline V gives CDR1 ENHRY, CDR2 SYGVKD. CDR3 coding DNA: TGTGCCACCCTGGACAGTAAGGAGACCCAGTACTTC. Translating gives CATLDSKETQYF.

V and J are TRBV18 and TRBJ1-1; 12 nucleotides match TRBD1. The CDR3 sequence is 15 residues long. Germline CDR1 reads KGHSH; CDR2 reads LQKENI. V lost 6 bases to trimming and J lost 1 base; unmatched junction nucleotides: 3. CDR3 loop: CASSQGQGANTEAFF. The CDR3, as DNA: TGTGCCAGCTCTCAGGGACAGGGGGCGAACACTGAAGCTTTCTTT.

J is TRBJ2-1 and V is TRBV28; the D gene is possibly TRBD2 (6 bases). The CDR3 runs to 17 residues. Deletions cut 3 bases from V and 7 bases from J, with 22 bases between. Germline V lookup: CDR1 MDHEN, CDR2 SYDVKM. CDR3 nucleotides: TGTGCCAGCAGTTTCGGGCTTGGGAATGCCCGGGAGAATGAGCAGTTCTTC. Encoded protein: CASSFGLGNARENEQFF.

This clone turned up a few times. This sequence joins TRBV5-6 and TRBJ1-1; D remains unclear. The germline V gene has CDR1 SGHDT and CDR2 YYEEEE. The length of the CDR3 is 13 residues. The ends were cut back, 3 bases at V and 6 bases at J, with 12 bases in the middle. In DNA, the CDR3 is TGTGCCAGCAGCTCGCGGGCGAGGGCTGAAGCTTTCTTT. It encodes CASSSRARAEAFF.

The chain links TRBV4-2 to TRBJ2-1; 9 nucleotides match TRBD2. CDR1 and CDR2 from the germline V gene are LGHNA and YNFKEQ. V lost 2 bases to trimming and J lost 1 base; unmatched junction nucleotides: 6. This CDR3 contains 17 residues. The CDR3 region has the DNA TGTGCCAGCAGCCAAAGTAGCGGGGGCAGGTCCTACAATGAGCAGTTCTTC. Its protein is CASSQSSGGRSYNEQFF.

This clone appeared a single time. The chain employs TRBV9 and TRBJ2-1; maybe TRBD2 (5 bases). The CDR3 is made up of 15 amino acids. V was pared by 0 bases and J by 3 bases, with 10 bases between. Per germline, CDR1 SGDLS and CDR2 YYNGEE. CDR3 sequence reads: CASSVGPSFYNEQFF. As DNA, the CDR3 is TGTGCCAGCAGCGTAGGTCCTAGCTTCTACAATGAGCAGTTCTTC.

This clone was seen more than once but under ten times. The V gene is TRBV28, the J gene TRBJ1-4; 7 positions match TRBD1. CDR1 and CDR2 (germline): MDHEN, SYDVKM. This CDR3 is 15 amino acids long. Trimming removed 4 bases from V and 3 bases from J; junction bases left unmatched: 5. The CDR3: CASSSAGTANEKLFF. Written as DNA, the CDR3 is TGTGCCAGCAGTTCCGCCGGGACAGCTAATGAAAAACTGTTTTTT.

V gene TRBV7-8 combines with J gene TRBJ2-1, with D possibly TRBD1 on 5 matching bases. Trimming left V 1 base short and J 8 bases short, with 12 bases between. CDR1 and CDR2 from the germline V gene are SGHVS and FQNEAQ. CDR3 length equals 14 residues. CDR3 nucleotides: TGTGCCAGCAGCTTAGGGGCAGGGTGGGATGAGCAGTTCTTC. Translating gives CASSLGAGWDEQFF.

This chain links TRBV30 with TRBJ2-2; D might be TRBD1 (5 bases). The CDR3 runs to 14 residues. Trimming pared 0 bases from V and 3 bases from J, leaving 8 bases between. Per the germline V gene, CDR1 is GTSNPN and CDR2 is SVGIG (reference sequence). The CDR3 nucleotides read TGTGCCTGGAGTGTAGACAGCTACACCGGGGAGCTGTTTTTT. This gives the protein CAWSVDSYTGELFF.

This clone was observed a handful of times. The chain carries TRBV30 and TRBJ1-4, with D tentatively TRBD1 (5 bases). The V end was cut by 0 bases, the J end by 8 bases, with 10 bases between. The CDR3 sequence is 13 residues long. Germline V CDR1 and CDR2: GTSNPN, SVGIG (reference sequence). CDR3 nucleotide sequence: TGTGCCTGGAGTGTCGGACCAGGGGAAAAACTGTTTTTT. Translation: CAWSVGPGEKLFF. Together with reference TRBV30 and TRBJ1-4, the CDR3 gives the full variable domain: SQTIHQWPATLVQPVGSPLSLECTVEGTSNPNLYWYRQAAGRGLQLLFYSVGIGQISSEVPQNLSASRPQDRQFILSSKKLLLSDSGFYLCAWSVGPGEKLFFGSGTQLSVL.

The rearrangement links TRBV6-1 to TRBJ2-7; D is unresolved. The CDR3 is 12 amino acids. Germline lookup yields CDR1 MNHNS and CDR2 SASEGT. V dropped 4 bases and J dropped 5 bases, with 9 bases sitting between them. The CDR3 sequence is CASSVSVDEQYF. The DNA of the CDR3 is TGTGCCAGCAGTGTCAGCGTCGACGAGCAGTACTTC.

The gene calls are TRBV12-2 and TRBJ1-2; TRBD1, as called in the table, went unchecked against the DNA. TRBV12-2 corresponds to a pseudogene. The CDR3 has 17 amino acids. As DNA, the CDR3 is TGTGCAAGTCGCTTGACCATCCCCGGGACAGGGGCCTATGGCTACACCTTC. It specifies CASRLTIPGTGAYGYTF.

V gene TRBV30 combines with J gene TRBJ1-2; 8 bases fit TRBD1. V lost 8 bases and J lost 6; bases outside the gene matches: 8. Germline V gives CDR1 GTSNPN, CDR2 SVGIG (reference sequence). The CDR3 contains 12 residues. CDR3 loop: CAHRQGWNGYTF. The CDR3 nucleotides are TGTGCCCACAGACAGGGGTGGAATGGCTACACCTTC.